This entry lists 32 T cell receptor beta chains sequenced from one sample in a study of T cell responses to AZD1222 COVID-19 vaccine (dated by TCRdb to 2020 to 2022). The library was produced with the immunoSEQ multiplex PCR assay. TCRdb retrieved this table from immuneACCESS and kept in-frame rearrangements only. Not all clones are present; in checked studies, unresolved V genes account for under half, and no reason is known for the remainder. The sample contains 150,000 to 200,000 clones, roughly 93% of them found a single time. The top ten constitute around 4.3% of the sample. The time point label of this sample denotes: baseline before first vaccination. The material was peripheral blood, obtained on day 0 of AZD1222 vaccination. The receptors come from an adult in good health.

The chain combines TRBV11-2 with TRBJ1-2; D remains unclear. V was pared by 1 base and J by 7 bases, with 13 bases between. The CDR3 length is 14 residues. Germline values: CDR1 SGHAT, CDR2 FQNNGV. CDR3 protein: CASSLGSRIVGYTF. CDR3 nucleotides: TGTGCCAGCAGCTTAGGCAGTAGAATCGTTGGCTACACCTTC.

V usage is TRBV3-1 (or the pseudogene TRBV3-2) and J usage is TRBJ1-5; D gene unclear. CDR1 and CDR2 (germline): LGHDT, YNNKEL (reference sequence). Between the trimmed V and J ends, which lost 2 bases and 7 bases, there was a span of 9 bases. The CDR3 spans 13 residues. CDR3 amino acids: CASSQSLEQPQHF. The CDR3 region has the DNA TGTGCCAGCAGCCAATCCTTAGAGCAGCCCCAGCATTTT.

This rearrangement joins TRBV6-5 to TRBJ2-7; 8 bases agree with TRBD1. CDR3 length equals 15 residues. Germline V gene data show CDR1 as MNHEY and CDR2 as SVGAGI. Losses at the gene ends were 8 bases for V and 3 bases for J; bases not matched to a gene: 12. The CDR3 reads CASYRLQGAFYEQYF. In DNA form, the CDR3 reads TGTGCCAGCTACCGGCTCCAGGGGGCTTTCTACGAGCAGTACTTC.

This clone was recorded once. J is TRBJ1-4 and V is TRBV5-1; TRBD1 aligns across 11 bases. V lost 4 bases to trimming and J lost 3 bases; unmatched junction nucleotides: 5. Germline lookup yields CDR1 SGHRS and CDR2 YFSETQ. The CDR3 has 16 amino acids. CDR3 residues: CASSRGQGASNEKLFF. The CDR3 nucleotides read TGCGCCAGCAGCCGCGGACAGGGGGCGTCTAATGAAAAACTGTTTTTT. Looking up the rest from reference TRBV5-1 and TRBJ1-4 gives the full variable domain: KAGVTQTPRYLIKTRGQQVTLSCSPISGHRSVSWYQQTPGQGLQFLFEYFSETQRNKGNFPGRFSGRQFSNSRSEMNVSTLELGDSALYLCASSRGQGASNEKLFFGSGTQLSVL.

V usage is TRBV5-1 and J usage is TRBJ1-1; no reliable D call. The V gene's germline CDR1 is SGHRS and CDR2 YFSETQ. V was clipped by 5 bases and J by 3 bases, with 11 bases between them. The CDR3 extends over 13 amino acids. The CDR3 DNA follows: TGCGCCAGCAGACTGGACCAGGACACTGAAGCTTTCTTT. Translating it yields CASRLDQDTEAFF.

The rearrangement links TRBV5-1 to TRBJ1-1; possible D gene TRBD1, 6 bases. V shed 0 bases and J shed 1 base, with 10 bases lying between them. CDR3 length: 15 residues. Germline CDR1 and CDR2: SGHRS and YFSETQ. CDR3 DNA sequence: TGCGCCAGCAGCTTGGGGGACAATTCGAACACTGAAGCTTTCTTT. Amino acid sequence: CASSLGDNSNTEAFF.

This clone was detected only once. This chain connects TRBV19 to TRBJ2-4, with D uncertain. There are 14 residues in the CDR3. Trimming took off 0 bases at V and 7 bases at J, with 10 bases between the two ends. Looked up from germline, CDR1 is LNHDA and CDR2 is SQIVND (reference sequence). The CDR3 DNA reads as TGTGCCAGTAGTATAGATCGGGTGGCGAACATTCAGTACTTC. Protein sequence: CASSIDRVANIQYF.

The CDR3 DNA sequence: TGTGCCAGCAGCTTAGCGCGGGGAGGGCAGACCCAGTACTTC. This codes for CASSLARGGQTQYF. The chain is built from TRBV7-8 and TRBJ2-5, with 7 bases that match TRBD2. With 0 bases clipped from V and 6 bases from J, the junction kept 4 bases outside the gene matches. Germline assignment: CDR1 SGHVS and CDR2 FQNEAQ. The CDR3 totals 14 residues.

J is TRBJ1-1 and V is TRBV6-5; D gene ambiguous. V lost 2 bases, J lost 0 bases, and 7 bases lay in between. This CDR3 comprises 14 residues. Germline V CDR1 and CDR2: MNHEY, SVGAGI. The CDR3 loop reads CASSYEGVNTEAFF. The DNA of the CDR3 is TGTGCCAGCAGTTACGAGGGAGTGAACACTGAAGCTTTCTTT.

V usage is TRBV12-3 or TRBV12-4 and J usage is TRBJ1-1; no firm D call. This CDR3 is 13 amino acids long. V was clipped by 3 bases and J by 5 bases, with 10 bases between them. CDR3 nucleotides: TGTGCCAGCAGTTTGGTGGGCCCTACTGAAGCTTTCTTT. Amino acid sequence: CASSLVGPTEAFF.

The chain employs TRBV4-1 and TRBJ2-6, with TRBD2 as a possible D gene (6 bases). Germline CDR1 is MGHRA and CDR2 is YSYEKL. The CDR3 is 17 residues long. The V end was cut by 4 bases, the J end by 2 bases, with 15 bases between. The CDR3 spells CASSRPSGTAGANVLTF. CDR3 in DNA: TGCGCCAGCAGCCGGCCTTCAGGGACTGCTGGGGCCAACGTCCTGACTTTC.

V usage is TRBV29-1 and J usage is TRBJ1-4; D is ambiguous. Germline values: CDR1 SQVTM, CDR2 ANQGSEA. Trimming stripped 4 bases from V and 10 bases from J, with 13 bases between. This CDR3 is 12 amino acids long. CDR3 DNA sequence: TGCAGCGTTGGACCCGCCGAAGGAAAACTGTTTTTT. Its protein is CSVGPAEGKLFF.

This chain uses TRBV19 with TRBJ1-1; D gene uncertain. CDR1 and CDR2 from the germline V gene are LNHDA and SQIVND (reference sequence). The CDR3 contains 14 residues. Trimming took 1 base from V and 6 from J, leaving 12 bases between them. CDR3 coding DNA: TGTGCCAGTAGTATAGGTATTGCGAGGTCTGAAGCTTTCTTT. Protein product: CASSIGIARSEAFF.

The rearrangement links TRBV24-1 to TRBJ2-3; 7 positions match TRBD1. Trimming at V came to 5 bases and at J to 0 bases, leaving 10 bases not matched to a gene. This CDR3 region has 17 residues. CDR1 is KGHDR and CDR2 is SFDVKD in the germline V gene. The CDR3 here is CATSGETGSPSTDTQYF. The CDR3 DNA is TGTGCCACCAGTGGGGAGACAGGGAGCCCTAGCACAGATACGCAGTATTTT.

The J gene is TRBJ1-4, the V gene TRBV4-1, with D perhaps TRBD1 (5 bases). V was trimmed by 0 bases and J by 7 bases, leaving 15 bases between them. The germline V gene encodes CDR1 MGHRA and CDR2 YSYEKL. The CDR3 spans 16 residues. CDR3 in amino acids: CASSQDSWQGGEKLFF. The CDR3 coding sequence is TGCGCCAGCAGCCAAGATTCTTGGCAGGGCGGTGAAAAACTGTTTTTT.

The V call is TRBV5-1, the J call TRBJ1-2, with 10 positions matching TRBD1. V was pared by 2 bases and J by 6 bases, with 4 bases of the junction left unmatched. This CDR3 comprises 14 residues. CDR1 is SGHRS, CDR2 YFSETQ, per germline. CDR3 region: CASSLGDRGDGYTF. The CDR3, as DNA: TGCGCCAGCAGCTTAGGGGACAGGGGCGATGGCTACACCTTC.

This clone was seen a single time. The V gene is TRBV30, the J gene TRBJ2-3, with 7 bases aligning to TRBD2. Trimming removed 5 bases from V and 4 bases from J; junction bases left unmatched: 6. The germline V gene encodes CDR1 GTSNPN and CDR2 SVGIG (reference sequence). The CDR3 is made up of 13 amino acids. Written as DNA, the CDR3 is TGTGCCTGGTCCTTTCGGGGGGCAGATACGCAGTATTTT. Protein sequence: CAWSFRGADTQYF.

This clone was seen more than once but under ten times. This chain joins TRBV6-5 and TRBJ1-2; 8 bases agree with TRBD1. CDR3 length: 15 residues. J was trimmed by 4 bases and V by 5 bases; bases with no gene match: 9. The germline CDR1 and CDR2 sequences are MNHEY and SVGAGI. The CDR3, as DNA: TGTGCCAGCAGTCATCGGGACAGGCTCGTCTATGGCTACACCTTC. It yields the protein CASSHRDRLVYGYTF.

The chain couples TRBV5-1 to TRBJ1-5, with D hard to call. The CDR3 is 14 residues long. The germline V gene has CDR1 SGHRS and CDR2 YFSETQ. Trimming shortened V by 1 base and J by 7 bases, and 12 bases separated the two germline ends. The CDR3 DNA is TGCGCCAGCAGCTTGAAGGGTCTAGGCCAGCCCCAGCATTTT. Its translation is CASSLKGLGQPQHF.

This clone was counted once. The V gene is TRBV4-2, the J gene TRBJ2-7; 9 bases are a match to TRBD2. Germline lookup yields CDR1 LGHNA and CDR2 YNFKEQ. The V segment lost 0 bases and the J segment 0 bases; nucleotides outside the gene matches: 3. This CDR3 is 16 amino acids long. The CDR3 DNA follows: TGTGCCAGCAGCCAAGATCTAGCGGGGAGCTCCTACGAGCAGTACTTC. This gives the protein CASSQDLAGSSYEQYF.

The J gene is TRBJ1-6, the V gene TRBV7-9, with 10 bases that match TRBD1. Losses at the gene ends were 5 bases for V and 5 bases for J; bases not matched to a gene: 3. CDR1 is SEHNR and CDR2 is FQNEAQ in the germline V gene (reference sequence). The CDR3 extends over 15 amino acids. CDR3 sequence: CASSRQGADNSPLHF. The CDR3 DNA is TGTGCCAGCAGCCGACAGGGGGCAGATAATTCACCCCTCCACTTT. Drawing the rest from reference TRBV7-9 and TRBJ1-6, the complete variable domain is DTGVSQNPRHKITKRGQNVTFRCDPISEHNRLYWYRQTLGQGPEFLTYFQNEAQLEKSRLLSDRFSAERPKGSFSTLEIQRTEQGDSAMYLCASSRQGADNSPLHFGNGTRLTVT.

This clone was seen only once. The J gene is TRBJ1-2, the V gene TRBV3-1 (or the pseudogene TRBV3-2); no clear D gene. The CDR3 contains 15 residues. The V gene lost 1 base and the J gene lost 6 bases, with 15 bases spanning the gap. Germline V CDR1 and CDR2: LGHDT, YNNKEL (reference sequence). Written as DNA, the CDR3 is TGTGCCAGCAGCCAAGGGGCGGGAGCAGCTAATGGCTACACCTTC. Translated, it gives CASSQGAGAANGYTF.

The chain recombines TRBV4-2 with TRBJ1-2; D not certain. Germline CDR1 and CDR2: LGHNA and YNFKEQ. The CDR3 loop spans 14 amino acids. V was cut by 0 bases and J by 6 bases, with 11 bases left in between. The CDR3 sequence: CASSQDNRRDGYTF. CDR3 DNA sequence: TGTGCCAGCAGCCAAGATAACCGGAGGGATGGCTACACCTTC.

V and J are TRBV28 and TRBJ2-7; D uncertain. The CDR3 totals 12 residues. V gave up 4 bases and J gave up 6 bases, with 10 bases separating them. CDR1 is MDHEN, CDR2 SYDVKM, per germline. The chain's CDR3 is CASSSSASEQYF. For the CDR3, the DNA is TGTGCCAGCAGTTCTAGTGCTAGCGAGCAGTACTTC.

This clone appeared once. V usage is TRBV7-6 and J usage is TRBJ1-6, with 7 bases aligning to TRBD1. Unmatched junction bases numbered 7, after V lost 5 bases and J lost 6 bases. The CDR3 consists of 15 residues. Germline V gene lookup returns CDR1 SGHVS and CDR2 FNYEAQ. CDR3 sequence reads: CASSPRDSFNSPLHF. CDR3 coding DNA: TGTGCCAGCAGCCCCCGGGACAGCTTTAATTCACCCCTCCACTTT. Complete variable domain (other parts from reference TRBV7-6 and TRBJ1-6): GAGVSQSPRYKVTKRGQDVALRCDPISGHVSLYWYRQALGQGPEFLTYFNYEAQQDKSGLPNDRFSAERPEGSISTLTIQRTEQRDSAMYRCASSPRDSFNSPLHFGNGTRLTVT.

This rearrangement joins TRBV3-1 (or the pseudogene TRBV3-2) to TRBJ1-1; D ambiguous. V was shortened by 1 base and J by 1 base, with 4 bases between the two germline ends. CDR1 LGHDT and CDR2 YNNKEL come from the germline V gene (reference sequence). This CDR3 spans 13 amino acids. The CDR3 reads CASSQAGNTEAFF. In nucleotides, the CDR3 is TGTGCCAGCAGCCAAGCGGGGAACACTGAAGCTTTCTTT.

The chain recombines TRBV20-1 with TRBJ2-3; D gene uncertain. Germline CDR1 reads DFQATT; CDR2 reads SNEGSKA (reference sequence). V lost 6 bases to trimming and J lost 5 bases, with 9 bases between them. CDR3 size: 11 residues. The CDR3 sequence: CSAPKGDTQYF. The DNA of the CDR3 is TGCAGTGCCCCGAAGGGAGATACGCAGTATTTT.

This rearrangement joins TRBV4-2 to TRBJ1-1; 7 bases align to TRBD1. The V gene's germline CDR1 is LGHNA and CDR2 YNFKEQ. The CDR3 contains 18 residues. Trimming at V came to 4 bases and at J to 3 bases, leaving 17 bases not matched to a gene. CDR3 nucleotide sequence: TGTGCCAGCAGCCCACTTACACCGGACAGGCCGTTCGACACTGAAGCTTTCTTT. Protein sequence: CASSPLTPDRPFDTEAFF.

CDR3 residues: CASSLGAGNYNEQFF. CDR3 DNA sequence: TGTGCCAGCAGCTTGGGAGCGGGGAACTACAATGAGCAGTTCTTC. The chain is built from TRBV11-2 and TRBJ2-1, with 7 bases fitting TRBD2. The V gene end was trimmed by 3 bases and the J gene end by 3 bases; junction bases not matched to a gene: 5. The CDR3 is 15 amino acids. Germline V gene sequence: CDR1 SGHAT, CDR2 FQNNGV.

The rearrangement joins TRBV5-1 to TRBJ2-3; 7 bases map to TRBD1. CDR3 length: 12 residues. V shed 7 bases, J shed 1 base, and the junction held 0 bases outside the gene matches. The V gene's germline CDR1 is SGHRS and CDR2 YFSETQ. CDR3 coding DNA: TGCGCCAGCGGACAGGGCACAGATACGCAGTATTTT. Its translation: CASGQGTDTQYF.

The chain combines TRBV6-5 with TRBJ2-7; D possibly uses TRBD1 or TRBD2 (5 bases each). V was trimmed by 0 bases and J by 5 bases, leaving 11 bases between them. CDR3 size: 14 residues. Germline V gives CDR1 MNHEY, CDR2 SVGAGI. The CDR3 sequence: CASSYSSGSNEQYF. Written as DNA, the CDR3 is TGTGCCAGCAGTTACTCATCAGGGAGCAACGAGCAGTACTTC.

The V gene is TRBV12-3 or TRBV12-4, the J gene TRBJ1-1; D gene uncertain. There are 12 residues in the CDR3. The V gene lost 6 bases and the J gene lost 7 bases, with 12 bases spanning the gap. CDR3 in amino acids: CASRYGPNEAFF. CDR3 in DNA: TGTGCCAGCAGATACGGACCTAATGAAGCTTTCTTT.